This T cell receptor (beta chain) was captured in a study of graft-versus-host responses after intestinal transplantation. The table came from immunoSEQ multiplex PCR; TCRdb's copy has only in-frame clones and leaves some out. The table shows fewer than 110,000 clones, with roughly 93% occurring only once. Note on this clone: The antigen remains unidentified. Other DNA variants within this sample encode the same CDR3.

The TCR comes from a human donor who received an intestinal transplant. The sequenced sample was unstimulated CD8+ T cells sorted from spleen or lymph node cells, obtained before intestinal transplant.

The CDR3 reads CASSQETDQPQHF. CDR3 DNA: TGCGCCAGCAGCCAAGAAACCGATCAGCCCCAGCATTTT. This chain connects TRBV4-1 to TRBJ1-5; D remains unclear. Looked up from germline, CDR1 is MGHRA and CDR2 is YSYEKL. The V end lost 0 bases, the J end lost 5 bases, and 5 bases lay between the germline ends. This CDR3 region has 13 residues.